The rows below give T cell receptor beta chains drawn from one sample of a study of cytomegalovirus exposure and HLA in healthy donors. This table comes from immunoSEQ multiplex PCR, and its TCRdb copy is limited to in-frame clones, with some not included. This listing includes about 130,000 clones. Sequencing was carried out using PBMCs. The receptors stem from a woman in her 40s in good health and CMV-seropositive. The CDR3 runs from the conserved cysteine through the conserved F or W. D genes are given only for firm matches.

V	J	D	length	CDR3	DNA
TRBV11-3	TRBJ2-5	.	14	CASIPDTFQETQYF	TGTGCCAGCATCCCCGACACTTTCCAAGAGACCCAGTACTTC
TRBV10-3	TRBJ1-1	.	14	CAISAGTMGTEAFF	TGTGCCATCAGTGCGGGGACAATGGGCACTGAAGCTTTCTTT
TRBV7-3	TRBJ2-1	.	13	CASSLYSEGEQFF	TGTGCCAGCAGCTTATACTCCGAGGGTGAGCAGTTCTTC
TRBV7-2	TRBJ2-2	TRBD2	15	CASSLGGLAAGELFF	TGTGCCAGCAGCTTAGGAGGACTAGCGGCCGGGGAGCTGTTTTTT
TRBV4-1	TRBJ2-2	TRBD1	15	CASTPGTGGTGELFF	TGCGCCAGCACTCCGGGGACAGGGGGCACCGGGGAGCTGTTTTTT
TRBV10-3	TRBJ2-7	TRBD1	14	CAISATGVNYEQYF	TGTGCCATCAGTGCGACAGGGGTGAACTACGAGCAGTACTTC
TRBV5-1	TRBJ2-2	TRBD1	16	CASSSDRGRHTGELFF	TGCGCCAGCAGCTCCGACAGGGGGCGGCACACCGGGGAGCTGTTTTTT
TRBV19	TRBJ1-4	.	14	CASMRGGRDEKLFF	TGTGCCAGTATGAGAGGGGGACGGGATGAAAAACTGTTTTTT
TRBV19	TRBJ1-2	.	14	CASSISEGYYGYTF	TGTGCCAGTAGTATTTCGGAGGGCTACTATGGCTACACCTTC
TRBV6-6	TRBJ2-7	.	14	CASRRTGEAYEQYF	TGTGCCAGCAGGAGGACCGGGGAAGCCTACGAGCAGTACTTC
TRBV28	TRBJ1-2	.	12	CASTQFSYGYTF	TGTGCCAGCACACAGTTTAGCTATGGCTACACCTTC
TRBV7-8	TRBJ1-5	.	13	CASSSTNTQPQHF	TGTGCCAGCAGCTCCACTAACACCCAGCCCCAGCATTTT
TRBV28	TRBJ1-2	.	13	CASSLFLGSGYTF	TGTGCCAGCAGTTTATTTCTAGGGAGCGGCTACACCTTC
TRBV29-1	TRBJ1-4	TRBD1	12	CSVQTGGEKLFF	TGCAGCGTACAGACAGGGGGAGAAAAACTGTTTTTT
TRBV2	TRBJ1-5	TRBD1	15	CASSQEGQGNQPQHF	TGTGCCAGCAGCCAAGAGGGACAGGGCAATCAGCCCCAGCATTTT
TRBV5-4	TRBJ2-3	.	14	CASSSGTTTDTQYF	TGTGCCAGCAGCTCCGGGACAACCACAGATACGCAGTATTTT
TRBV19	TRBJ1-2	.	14	CASSPTRDNYGYTF	TGTGCCAGTAGTCCGACCCGGGACAATTATGGCTACACCTTC
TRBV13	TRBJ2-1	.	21	CASSPRDGVSPDGPSMYSQFF	TGTGCCAGCAGCCCGCGAGACGGGGTTAGTCCCGACGGTCCTTCCATGTATTCTCAGTTCTTC
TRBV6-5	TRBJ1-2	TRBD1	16	CASSYSEQGNWYGYTF	TGTGCCAGCAGTTACTCGGAACAGGGGAATTGGTATGGCTACACCTTC
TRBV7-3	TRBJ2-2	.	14	CASSPAGATGELFF	TGTGCCAGCAGCCCCGCGGGCGCCACCGGGGAGCTGTTTTTT
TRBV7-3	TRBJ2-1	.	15	CASSPSFAPRNEQFF	TGTGCCAGCAGCCCAAGCTTCGCCCCTAGAAATGAGCAGTTCTTC
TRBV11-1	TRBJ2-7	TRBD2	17	CASSKGLAGVLSYEQYF	TGTGCCAGCAGCAAGGGACTAGCGGGGGTCCTCTCCTACGAGCAGTACTTC
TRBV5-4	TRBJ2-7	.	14	CASSLGERSYEQYF	TGTGCCAGCAGCTTGGGGGAGCGGTCCTACGAGCAGTACTTC
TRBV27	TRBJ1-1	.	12	CASSRGTTEAFF	TGTGCCAGCAGTCGGGGGACCACTGAAGCTTTCTTT
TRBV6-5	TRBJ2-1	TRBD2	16	CASSSTWTSGSIEQFF	TGTGCCAGCAGTTCTACCTGGACTAGCGGGAGTATTGAGCAGTTCTTC
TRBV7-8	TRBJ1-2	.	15	CASSLARQLNYGYTF	TGTGCCAGCAGCTTAGCGCGACAGCTTAACTATGGCTACACCTTC
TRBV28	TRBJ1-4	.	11	CASRTVGKLFF	TGTGCCAGCAGAACAGTGGGCAAACTGTTTTTT
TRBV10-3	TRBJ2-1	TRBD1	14	CAISEGDRGSEQFF	TGTGCCATCAGTGAGGGGGACAGGGGAAGTGAGCAGTTCTTC
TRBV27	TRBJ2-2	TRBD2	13	CASRVAGTGELFF	TGTGCCAGCAGAGTAGCGGGAACCGGGGAGCTGTTTTTT
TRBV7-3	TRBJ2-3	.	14	CASSRTLSTDTQYF	TGTGCCAGCAGCCGGACTTTGAGCACAGATACGCAGTATTTT
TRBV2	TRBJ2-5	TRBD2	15	CASSEGLAGVGTQYF	TGTGCCAGCAGTGAAGGGCTAGCGGGAGTCGGGACCCAGTACTTC
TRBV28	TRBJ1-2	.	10	CASSKRGYTF	TGTGCCAGCAGTAAGCGCGGCTACACCTTC
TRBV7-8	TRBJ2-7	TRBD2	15	CASSELAGGSNEQYF	TGTGCCAGCAGCGAATTAGCGGGAGGGTCGAACGAGCAGTACTTC
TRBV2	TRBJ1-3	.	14	CAGSGSRSGSTIYF	TGTGCCGGCTCCGGGAGTCGGTCTGGAAGCACCATATATTTT
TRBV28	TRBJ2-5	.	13	CAILKQGQETQYF	TGTGCCATCCTAAAACAGGGCCAAGAGACCCAGTACTTC
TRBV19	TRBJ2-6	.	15	CASSLQGSGANVLTF	TGTGCCAGTAGCCTACAGGGTTCAGGGGCCAACGTCCTGACTTTC
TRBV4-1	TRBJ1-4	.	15	CASSQILPGYEKLFF	TGCGCCAGCAGCCAAATCCTGCCCGGTTATGAAAAACTGTTTTTT
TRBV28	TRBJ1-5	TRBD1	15	CASSWGQISNQPQHF	TGTGCCAGCAGTTGGGGACAGATCAGCAATCAGCCCCAGCATTTT
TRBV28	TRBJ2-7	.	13	CASSLTVSYEQYF	TGTGCCAGCAGTTTAACAGTCTCCTACGAGCAGTACTTC
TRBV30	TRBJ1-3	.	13	CAWSTASGNTIYF	TGTGCCTGGAGTACAGCCTCTGGAAACACCATATATTTT
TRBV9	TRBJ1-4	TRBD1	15	CASNSPGGDNEKLFF	TGTGCCAGCAATTCACCAGGGGGAGATAATGAAAAACTGTTTTTT
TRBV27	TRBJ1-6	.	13	CASKPGGTSPLHF	TGTGCCAGCAAACCGGGGGGGACTTCACCCCTCCACTTT
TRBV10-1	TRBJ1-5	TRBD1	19	CASSETGDRGRSSNQPQHF	TGCGCCAGCAGTGAGACGGGGGACAGGGGGCGTTCAAGCAATCAGCCCCAGCATTTT
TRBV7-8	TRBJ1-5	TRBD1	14	CASSRGGGEQPQHF	TGTGCCAGCAGCAGAGGGGGCGGGGAGCAGCCCCAGCATTTT
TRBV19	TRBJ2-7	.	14	CASSIAGTLYEQYF	TGTGCCAGTAGTATAGCAGGGACACTCTACGAGCAGTACTTC
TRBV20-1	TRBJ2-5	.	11	CSARLIGTQYF	TGCAGTGCTAGACTAATTGGGACCCAGTACTTC
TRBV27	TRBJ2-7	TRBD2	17	CATHPGTSGRFGNEQYF	TGTGCCACCCACCCCGGGACTAGCGGGAGGTTCGGGAACGAGCAGTACTTC
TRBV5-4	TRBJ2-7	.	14	CASSYEGTAYEQYF	TGTGCCAGCAGCTATGAGGGAACTGCCTACGAGCAGTACTTC
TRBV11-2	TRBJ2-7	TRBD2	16	CASSLAPTSAAYEQYF	TGTGCCAGCAGCTTAGCCCCGACTAGCGCGGCCTACGAGCAGTACTTC
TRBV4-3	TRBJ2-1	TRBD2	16	CASRLAGGPLNNEQFF	TGCGCCAGTCGACTAGCGGGAGGGCCTCTCAACAATGAGCAGTTCTTC
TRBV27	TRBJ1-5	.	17	CASSSDEGKRGSQPQHF	TGTGCCAGCAGTTCCGACGAAGGGAAAAGGGGTAGTCAGCCCCAGCATTTT
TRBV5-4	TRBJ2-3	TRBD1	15	CASSLTGGEADTQYF	TGTGCCAGCAGCCTGACAGGGGGCGAAGCAGATACGCAGTATTTT
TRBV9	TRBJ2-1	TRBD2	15	CASSGSGSSYNEQFF	TGTGCCAGCAGCGGTAGCGGGAGCTCCTACAATGAGCAGTTCTTC
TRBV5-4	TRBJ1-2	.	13	CASSLVADYGYTF	TGTGCCAGCAGCTTGGTGGCAGATTATGGCTACACCTTC
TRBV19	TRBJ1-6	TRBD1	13	CATLQGAGSPLHF	TGTGCCACGTTACAGGGGGCAGGATCACCCCTCCACTTT
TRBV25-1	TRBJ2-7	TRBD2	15	CASSDPGLAESKQYF	TGTGCCAGCAGTGACCCGGGACTAGCGGAATCGAAGCAGTACTTC
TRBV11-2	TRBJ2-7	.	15	CASSLLGSSSYEQYF	TGTGCCAGCAGCTTACTCGGGAGTAGCTCCTACGAGCAGTACTTC
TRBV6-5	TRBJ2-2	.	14	CASSFRGSSGELFF	TGTGCCAGCAGTTTCAGGGGTAGTTCCGGGGAGCTGTTTTTT
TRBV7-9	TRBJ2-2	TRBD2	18	CASGPRREGPPYTGELFF	TGTGCCAGCGGGCCGAGGCGGGAGGGCCCCCCGTACACCGGGGAGCTGTTTTTT